Each of the 9 T cell receptor beta chains below was sequenced from the same sample in a study of T-cell memory formation after mild COVID-19. TCRdb independently ran MiXCR on the 5' RACE reads; one entry per CDR3 protein. The data hold 400,000 to 450,000 distinct CDR3 sequences, with 15% to 20% observed a single time. The material sequenced was PBMCs or a T cell subset sorted from them (not recorded which). The source of these receptors is a man aged 18 to 30 who had mild COVID-19 (a few samples of this study predate the infection). Cell type and time point are not known.

A few counts support this clonotype. V usage is TRBV4-1 and J usage is TRBJ1-2; tentative D call: TRBD1 (6 bases). Germline V gene lookup returns CDR1 MGHRA and CDR2 YSYEKL. Between the trimmed V and J ends, which lost 3 bases and 5 bases, there was a span of 31 bases. This CDR3 has 20 residues. The CDR3 DNA reads as TGCGCCAGCAGCCAGCGCTCTCTGACAGGAGAGTCCTCAAGAGCGTATGGCTACACCTTC. Encoded protein: CASSQRSLTGESSRAYGYTF.

This rearrangement joins TRBV5-1 to TRBJ1-1; TRBD1 aligns across 9 bases. CDR1 and CDR2 from the germline V gene are SGHRS and YFSETQ. The V segment lost 5 bases and the J segment 1 base; nucleotides outside the gene matches: 3. The CDR3 loop spans 14 amino acids. This CDR3 reads CASRVDRGNTEAFF. The CDR3 DNA reads TGCGCCAGCAGGGTGGACAGGGGGAACACTGAAGCTTTCTTT.

This clonotype was recorded at least ten times. The rearrangement links TRBV5-1 to TRBJ2-5; tentatively, D is TRBD2 (6 bases). The V end was cut by 0 bases, the J end by 3 bases, with 9 bases between. Germline V gene lookup returns CDR1 SGHRS and CDR2 YFSETQ. This CDR3 contains 14 residues. In DNA form, the CDR3 reads TGCGCCAGCAGCTTGGGTAGCGGTAAAGAGACCCAGTACTTC. Encoded protein: CASSLGSGKETQYF. The full variable domain, completed using reference TRBV5-1 and TRBJ2-5, is KAGVTQTPRYLIKTRGQQVTLSCSPISGHRSVSWYQQTPGQGLQFLFEYFSETQRNKGNFPGRFSGRQFSNSRSEMNVSTLELGDSALYLCASSLGSGKETQYFGPGTRLLVL.

The rearrangement links TRBV2 to TRBJ1-1; D is undetermined. The V gene's germline CDR1 is SNHLY and CDR2 FYNNEI. This CDR3 is built from 11 residues. The V end lost 8 bases, the J end lost 6 bases, and 10 bases lay between the germline ends. Written as DNA, the CDR3 is TGTGCCAGCCCGCTAATGTCTGAAGCTTTCTTT. Protein sequence: CASPLMSEAFF.

This clonotype was detected only a few times. J is TRBJ2-7 and V is TRBV3-1; TRBD2 aligns across 10 bases. The CDR3 runs to 16 residues. CDR1 and CDR2 (germline): LGHDT, YNNKEL (reference sequence). J gave up 4 bases and V 1 base, and 7 bases lay outside the gene matches. As DNA, the CDR3 is TGTGCCAGCAGCCAAGGAGTAGCGGGGGGCTCATACGAGCAGTACTTC. Translated: CASSQGVAGGSYEQYF.

Notes on this clonotype: A much more abundant neighbour one base away suggests this may be a read error. This chain connects TRBV7-8 to TRBJ2-5; 9 bases agree with TRBD1. The CDR3 is 15 amino acids. Germline CDR1 is SGHVS and CDR2 is FQNEAQ. The CDR3 protein is CAISPTGGGGETQYF. The CDR3 nucleotides are TGTGCCATCAGCCCGACAGGGGGGGGAGGCGAGACCCAGTACTTC. Full variable domain (outside the CDR3, taken from reference TRBV7-8 and TRBJ2-5): GAGVSQSPRYKVAKRGQDVALRCDPISGHVSLFWYQQALGQGPEFLTYFQNEAQLDKSGLPSDRFFAERPEGSVSTLKIQRTQQEDSAVYLCAISPTGGGGETQYFGPGTRLLVL.

The V call is TRBV5-6, the J call TRBJ2-7; D gene ambiguous. CDR3 size: 16 residues. V shed 2 bases and J shed 5 bases, with 20 bases lying between them. Looked up from germline, CDR1 is SGHDT and CDR2 is YYEEEE. The CDR3 DNA follows: TGTGCCAGCAGCTTTCAAGGACCCGCTATCCTACACGAGCAGTACGTC. It translates to CASSFQGPAILHEQYV.

This clonotype was counted only a few times. The chain uses TRBV18 and TRBJ1-5; no reliable D call. Trimming took 2 bases from V and 5 from J, leaving 19 bases between them. This CDR3 is 17 amino acids long. Germline V gene lookup returns CDR1 KGHSH and CDR2 LQKENI. CDR3 region: CASSPWSLRLADQPQHF. The CDR3 DNA reads as TGTGCCAGCTCACCATGGAGCCTGCGATTAGCCGATCAGCCCCAGCATTTT.

CDR3 residues: CSVQRGTLGNTIYF. CDR3 sequence (DNA): TGCAGCGTTCAACGCGGGACCCTGGGAAACACCATATATTTT. The chain couples TRBV29-1 to TRBJ1-3; weak D call: TRBD1 (5 bases). CDR1 SQVTM and CDR2 ANQGSEA come from the germline V gene. With 5 bases removed from V and 4 bases from J, the gap between germline ends came to 15 bases. The CDR3 consists of 14 residues.